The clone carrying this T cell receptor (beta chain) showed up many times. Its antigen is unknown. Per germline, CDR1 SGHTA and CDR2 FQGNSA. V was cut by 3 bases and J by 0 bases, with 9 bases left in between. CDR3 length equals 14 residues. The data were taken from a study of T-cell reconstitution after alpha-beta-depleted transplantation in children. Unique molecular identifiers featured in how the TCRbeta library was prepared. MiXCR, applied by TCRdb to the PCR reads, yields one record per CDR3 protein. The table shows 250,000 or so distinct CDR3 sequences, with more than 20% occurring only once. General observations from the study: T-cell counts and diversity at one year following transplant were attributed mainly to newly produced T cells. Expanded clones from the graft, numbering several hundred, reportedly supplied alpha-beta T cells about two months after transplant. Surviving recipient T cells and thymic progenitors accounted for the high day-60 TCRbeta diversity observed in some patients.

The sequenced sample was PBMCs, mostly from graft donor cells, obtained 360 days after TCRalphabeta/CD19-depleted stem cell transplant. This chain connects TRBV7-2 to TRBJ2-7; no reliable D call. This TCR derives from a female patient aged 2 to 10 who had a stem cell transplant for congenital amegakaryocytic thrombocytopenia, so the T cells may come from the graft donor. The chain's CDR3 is CASSLLVNSYEQYF. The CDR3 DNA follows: TGTGCCAGCAGCTTGTTGGTCAACTCCTACGAGCAGTACTTC. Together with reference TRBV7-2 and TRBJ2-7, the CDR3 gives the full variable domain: GAGVSQSPSNKVTEKGKDVELRCDPISGHTALYWYRQSLGQGLEFLIYFQGNSAPDKSGLPSDRFSAERTGGSVSTLTIQRTQQEDSAVYLCASSLLVNSYEQYFGPGTRLTVT.